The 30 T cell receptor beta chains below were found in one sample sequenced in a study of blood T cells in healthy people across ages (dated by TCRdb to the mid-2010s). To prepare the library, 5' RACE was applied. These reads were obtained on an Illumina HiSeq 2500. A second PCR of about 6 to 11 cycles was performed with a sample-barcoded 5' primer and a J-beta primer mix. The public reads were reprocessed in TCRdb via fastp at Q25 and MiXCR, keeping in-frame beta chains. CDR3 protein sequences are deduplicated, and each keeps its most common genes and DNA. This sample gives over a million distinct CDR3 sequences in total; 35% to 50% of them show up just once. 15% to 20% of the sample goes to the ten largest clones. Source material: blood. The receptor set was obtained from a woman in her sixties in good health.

CDR3 coding DNA: TGTGCCAGCAGCCTCGGACTTAACTATGGCTACACCTTC. Protein sequence: CASSLGLNYGYTF. J is TRBJ1-2 and V is TRBV27, with D hard to call. The V and J ends lost 6 bases and 1 base respectively, with 9 bases between them. The CDR3 contains 13 residues. Germline assignment: CDR1 MNHEY and CDR2 SMNVEV (reference sequence).

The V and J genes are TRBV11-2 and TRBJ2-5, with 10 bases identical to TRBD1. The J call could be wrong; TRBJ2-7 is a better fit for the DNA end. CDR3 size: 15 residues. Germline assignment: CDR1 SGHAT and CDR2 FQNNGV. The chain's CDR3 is CASSSTDRGMSEQYF. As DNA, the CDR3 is TGTGCCAGCAGCTCTACGGACAGGGGGATGAGCGAGCAGTACTTC.

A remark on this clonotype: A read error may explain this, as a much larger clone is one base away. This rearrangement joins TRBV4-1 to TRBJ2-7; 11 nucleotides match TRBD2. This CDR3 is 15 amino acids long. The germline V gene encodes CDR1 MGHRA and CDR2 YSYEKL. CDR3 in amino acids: CAGSPLAGASYEQYF. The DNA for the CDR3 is TGCGCCGGCAGCCCACTAGCGGGGGCCTCCTACGAGCAGTACTTC.

CDR3 loop: CASSLEGGGGTDTQYF. CDR3 nucleotide sequence: TGTGCCAGCAGCTTAGAGGGAGGGGGCGGCACAGATACGCAGTATTTT. This chain connects TRBV7-2 to TRBJ2-3; D may correspond to TRBD1 or TRBD2 (7 bases each). Germline V gene lookup returns CDR1 SGHTA and CDR2 FQGNSA. The CDR3 loop spans 16 amino acids. The ends were cut back, 1 base at V and 1 base at J, with 12 bases in the middle.

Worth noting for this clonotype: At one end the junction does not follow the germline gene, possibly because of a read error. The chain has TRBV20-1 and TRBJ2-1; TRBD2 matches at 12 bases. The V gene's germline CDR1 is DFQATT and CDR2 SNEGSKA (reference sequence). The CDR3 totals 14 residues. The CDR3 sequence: CSTSPLAGGLGQFF. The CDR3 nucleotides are TGCAGTACTAGTCCTCTAGCGGGAGGGCTTGGGCAGTTCTTC.

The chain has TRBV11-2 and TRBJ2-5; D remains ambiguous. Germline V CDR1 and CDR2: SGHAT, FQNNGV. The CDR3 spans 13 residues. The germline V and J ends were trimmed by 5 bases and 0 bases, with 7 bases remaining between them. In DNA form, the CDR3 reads TGTGCCAGCAGCCCCCAGTACCAAGAGACCCAGTACTTC. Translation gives CASSPQYQETQYF.

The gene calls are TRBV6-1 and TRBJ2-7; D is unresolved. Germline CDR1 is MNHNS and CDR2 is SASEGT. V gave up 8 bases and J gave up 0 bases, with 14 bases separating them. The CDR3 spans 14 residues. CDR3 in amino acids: CASREVAPSYEQYF. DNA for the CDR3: TGTGCCAGCCGAGAGGTAGCTCCCTCCTACGAGCAGTACTTC.

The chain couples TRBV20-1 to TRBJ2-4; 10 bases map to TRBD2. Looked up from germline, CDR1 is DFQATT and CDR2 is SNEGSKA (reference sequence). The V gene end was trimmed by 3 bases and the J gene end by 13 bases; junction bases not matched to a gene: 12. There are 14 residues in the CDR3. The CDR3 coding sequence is TGCAGTGCTAGCCGGGCGGGACTAGCGCTAGAGCAGTACTTC. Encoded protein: CSASRAGLALEQYF.

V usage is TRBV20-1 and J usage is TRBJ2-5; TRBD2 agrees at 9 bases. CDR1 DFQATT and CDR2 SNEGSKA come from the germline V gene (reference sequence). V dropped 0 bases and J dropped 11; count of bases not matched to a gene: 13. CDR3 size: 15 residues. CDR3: CSARDLGTSFYGQYF. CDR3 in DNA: TGCAGTGCTAGAGACCTCGGGACTAGCTTCTACGGGCAGTACTTC.

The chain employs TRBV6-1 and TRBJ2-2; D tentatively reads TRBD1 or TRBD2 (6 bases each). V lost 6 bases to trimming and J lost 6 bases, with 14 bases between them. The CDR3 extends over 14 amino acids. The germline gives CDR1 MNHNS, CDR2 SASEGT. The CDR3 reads CASSESGGPGELFF. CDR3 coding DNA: TGTGCCAGCAGCGAGTCTGGGGGGCCCGGGGAGCTGTTTTTT.

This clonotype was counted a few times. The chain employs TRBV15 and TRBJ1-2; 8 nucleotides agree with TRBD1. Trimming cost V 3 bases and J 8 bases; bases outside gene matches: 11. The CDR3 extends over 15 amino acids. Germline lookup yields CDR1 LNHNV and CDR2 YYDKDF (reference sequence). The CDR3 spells CATSREMTGVEGYTF. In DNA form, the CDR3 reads TGTGCCACCAGCAGGGAGATGACAGGGGTGGAGGGCTACACCTTC. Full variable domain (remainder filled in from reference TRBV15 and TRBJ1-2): DAMVIQNPRYQVTQFGKPVTLSCSQTLNHNVMYWYQQKSSQAPKLLFHYYDKDFNNEADTPDNFQSRRPNTSFCFLDIRSPGLGDTAMYLCATSREMTGVEGYTFGSGTRLTVV.

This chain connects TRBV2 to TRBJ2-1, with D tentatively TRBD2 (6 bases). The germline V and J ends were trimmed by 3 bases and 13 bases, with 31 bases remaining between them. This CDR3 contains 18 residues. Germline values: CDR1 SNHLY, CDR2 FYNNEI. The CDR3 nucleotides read TGTGCCAGCAGTGATCAATATCTCGCCGGGACCCCGGGAGAGACCCAGTTCTTC. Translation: CASSDQYLAGTPGETQFF.

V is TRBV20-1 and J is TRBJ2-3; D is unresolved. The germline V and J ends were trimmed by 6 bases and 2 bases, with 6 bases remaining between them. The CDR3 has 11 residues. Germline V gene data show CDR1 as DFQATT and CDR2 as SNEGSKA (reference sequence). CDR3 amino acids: CSADLTDTQYF. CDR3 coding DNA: TGCAGTGCCGACCTCACAGATACGCAGTATTTT.

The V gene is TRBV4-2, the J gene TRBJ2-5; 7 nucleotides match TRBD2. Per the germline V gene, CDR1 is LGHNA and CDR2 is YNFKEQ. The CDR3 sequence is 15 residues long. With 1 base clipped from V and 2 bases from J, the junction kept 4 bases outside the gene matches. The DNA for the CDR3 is TGTGCCAGCAGCCAAGTAGCGGGTGCGCAAGAGACCCAGTACTTC. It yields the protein CASSQVAGAQETQYF.

For the CDR3, the DNA is TGTGCCAGCAGCCTAACAGGACAGGGGGTTAATTCACCCCTCCACTTT. Its protein product is CASSLTGQGVNSPLHF. The V call is TRBV9, the J call TRBJ1-6; 10 bases agree with TRBD1. This CDR3 spans 16 amino acids. Germline trimming cut 4 bases from V and 6 bases from J; bases unmatched to any gene: 7. CDR1 and CDR2 from the germline V gene are SGDLS and YYNGEE. Drawing the rest from reference TRBV9 and TRBJ1-6, the complete variable domain is DSGVTQTPKHLITATGQRVTLRCSPRSGDLSVYWYQQSLDQGLQFLIQYYNGEERAKGNILERFSAQQFPDLHSELNLSSLELGDSALYFCASSLTGQGVNSPLHFGNGTRLTVT.

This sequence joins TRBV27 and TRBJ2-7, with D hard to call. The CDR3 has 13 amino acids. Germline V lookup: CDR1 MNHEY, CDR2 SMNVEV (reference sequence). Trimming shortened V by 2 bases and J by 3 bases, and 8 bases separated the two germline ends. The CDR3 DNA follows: TGTGCCAGCAGTTTAAGATTCTACTACGAGCAGTACTTC. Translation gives CASSLRFYYEQYF.

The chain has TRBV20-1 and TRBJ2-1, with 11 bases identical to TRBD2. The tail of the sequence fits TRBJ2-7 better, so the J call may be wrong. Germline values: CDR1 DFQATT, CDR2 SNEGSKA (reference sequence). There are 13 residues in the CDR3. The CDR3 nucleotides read TGCAGTGGACTAGCGGGAATCTACAATGAGCAGTACTTC. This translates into CSGLAGIYNEQYF.

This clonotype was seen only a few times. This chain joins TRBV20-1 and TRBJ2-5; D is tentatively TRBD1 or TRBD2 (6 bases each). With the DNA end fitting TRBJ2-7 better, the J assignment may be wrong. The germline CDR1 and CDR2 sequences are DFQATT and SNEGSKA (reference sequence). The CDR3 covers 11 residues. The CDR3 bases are TGCAGTGCCACGGGGGCGGGCGAGCAGTACTTC. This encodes CSATGAGEQYF.

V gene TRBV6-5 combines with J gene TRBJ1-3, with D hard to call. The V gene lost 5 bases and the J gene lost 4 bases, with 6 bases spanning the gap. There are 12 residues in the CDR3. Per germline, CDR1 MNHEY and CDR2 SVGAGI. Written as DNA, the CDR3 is TGTGCCAGCAGTAAAAAAGGAAACACCATATATTTT. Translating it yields CASSKKGNTIYF.

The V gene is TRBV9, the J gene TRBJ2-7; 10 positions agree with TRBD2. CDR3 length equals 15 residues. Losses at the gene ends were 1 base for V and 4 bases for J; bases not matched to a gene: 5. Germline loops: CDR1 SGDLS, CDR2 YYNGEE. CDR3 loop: CASSVQPSGSYEQYF. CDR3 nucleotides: TGTGCCAGCAGCGTACAGCCTAGCGGGAGTTACGAGCAGTACTTC.

CDR3 DNA: TGTGCCAGCAGTCCGCCTGTAACGATAGGAGAACCCCTCCACTTT. As protein: CASSPPVTIGEPLHF. V usage is TRBV12-3 or TRBV12-4 and J usage is TRBJ1-6; no clear D. The V end was cut by 5 bases, the J end by 12 bases, with 20 bases between. The CDR3 sequence is 15 residues long.

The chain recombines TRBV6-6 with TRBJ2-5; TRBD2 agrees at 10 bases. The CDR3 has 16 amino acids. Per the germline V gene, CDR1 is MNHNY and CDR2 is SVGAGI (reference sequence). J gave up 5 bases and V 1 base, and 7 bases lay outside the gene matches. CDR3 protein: CASSYLDSGRDETQYF. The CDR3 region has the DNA TGTGCCAGCAGTTACTTAGACAGCGGGAGGGACGAGACCCAGTACTTC.

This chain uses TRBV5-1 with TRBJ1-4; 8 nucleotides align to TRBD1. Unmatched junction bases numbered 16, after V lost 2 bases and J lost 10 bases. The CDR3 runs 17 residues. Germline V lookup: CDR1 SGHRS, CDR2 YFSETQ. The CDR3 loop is CASSFGSVGQGGGKLFF. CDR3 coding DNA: TGCGCCAGCAGCTTTGGTTCTGTCGGACAGGGCGGCGGAAAACTGTTTTTT.

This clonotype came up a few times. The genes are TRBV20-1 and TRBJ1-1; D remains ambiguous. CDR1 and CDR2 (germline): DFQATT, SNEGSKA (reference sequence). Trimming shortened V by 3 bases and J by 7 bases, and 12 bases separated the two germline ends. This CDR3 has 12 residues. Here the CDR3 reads CSASIPGGEAFF. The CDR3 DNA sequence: TGCAGTGCTAGCATCCCGGGAGGTGAAGCTTTCTTT.

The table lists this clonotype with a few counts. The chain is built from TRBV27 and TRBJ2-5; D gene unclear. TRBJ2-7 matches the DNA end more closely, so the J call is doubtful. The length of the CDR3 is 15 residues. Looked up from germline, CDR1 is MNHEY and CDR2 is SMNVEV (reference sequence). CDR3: CASSLSSTFNYEQYF. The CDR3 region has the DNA TGTGCCAGCAGTTTATCGTCTACCTTTAACTACGAGCAGTACTTC.

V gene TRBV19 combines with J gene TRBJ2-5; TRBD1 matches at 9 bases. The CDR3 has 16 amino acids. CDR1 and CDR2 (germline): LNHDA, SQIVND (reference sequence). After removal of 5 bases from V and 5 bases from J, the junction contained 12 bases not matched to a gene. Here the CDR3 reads CASSAQQGAIKETQYF. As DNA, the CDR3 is TGTGCCAGTAGTGCACAACAGGGGGCGATTAAGGAGACCCAGTACTTC.

The chain's CDR3 is CASSETNSGTYNEQFF. The CDR3 DNA reads as TGTGCCAGCAGTGAAACTAATAGCGGAACCTACAATGAGCAGTTCTTC. This chain connects TRBV2 to TRBJ2-1, with D possibly matching TRBD2 (6 bases). This CDR3 spans 16 amino acids. CDR1 SNHLY and CDR2 FYNNEI come from the germline V gene. The V end was cut by 2 bases, the J end by 2 bases, with 13 bases between.

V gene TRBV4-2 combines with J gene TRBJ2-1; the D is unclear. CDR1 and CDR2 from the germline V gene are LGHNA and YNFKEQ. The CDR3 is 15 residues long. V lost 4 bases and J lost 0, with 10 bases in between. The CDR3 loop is CASSPSALSYNEQFF. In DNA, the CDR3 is TGTGCCAGCAGCCCCTCAGCCCTCTCCTACAATGAGCAGTTCTTC.

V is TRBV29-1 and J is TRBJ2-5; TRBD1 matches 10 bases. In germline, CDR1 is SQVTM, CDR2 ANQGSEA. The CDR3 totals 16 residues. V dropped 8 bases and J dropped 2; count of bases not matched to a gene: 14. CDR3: CSTHPGDRGQQETQYF. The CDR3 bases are TGCAGCACACACCCCGGGGACAGGGGACAACAAGAGACCCAGTACTTC.

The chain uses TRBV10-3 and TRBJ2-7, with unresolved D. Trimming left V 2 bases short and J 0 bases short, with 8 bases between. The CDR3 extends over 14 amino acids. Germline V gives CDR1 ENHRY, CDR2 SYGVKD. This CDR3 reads CAISEEGLSYEQYF. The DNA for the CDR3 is TGTGCCATCAGTGAGGAAGGGCTCTCCTACGAGCAGTACTTC.